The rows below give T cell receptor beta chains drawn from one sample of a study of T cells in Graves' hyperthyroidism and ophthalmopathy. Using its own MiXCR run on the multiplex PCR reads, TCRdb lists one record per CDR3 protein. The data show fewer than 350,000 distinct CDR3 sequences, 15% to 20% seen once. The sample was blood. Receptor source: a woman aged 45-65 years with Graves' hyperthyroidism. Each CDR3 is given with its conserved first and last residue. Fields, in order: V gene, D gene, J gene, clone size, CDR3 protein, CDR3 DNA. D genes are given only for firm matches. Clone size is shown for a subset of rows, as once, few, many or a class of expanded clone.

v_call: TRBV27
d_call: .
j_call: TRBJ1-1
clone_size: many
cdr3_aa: CASRDNQGTEAFF
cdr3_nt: TGTGCCAGCAGAGACAACCAGGGCACTGAAGCTTTCTTT

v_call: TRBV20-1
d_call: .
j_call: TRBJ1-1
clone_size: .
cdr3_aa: CSARGGRTEAFF
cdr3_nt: TGCAGTGCTAGAGGAGGGCGGACTGAAGCTTTCTTT

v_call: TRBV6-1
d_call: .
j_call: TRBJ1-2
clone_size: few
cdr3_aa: CASSPASEGYTF
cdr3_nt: TGTGCCAGCAGCCCCGCCTCGGAAGGCTACACCTTC

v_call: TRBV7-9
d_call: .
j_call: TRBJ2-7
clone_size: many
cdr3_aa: CASSLGSRGSEQYF
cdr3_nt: TGTGCCAGCAGCTTAGGGAGCAGGGGAAGCGAGCAGTACTTC

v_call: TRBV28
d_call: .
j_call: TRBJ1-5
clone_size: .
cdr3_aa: CASSLHRGLGGSNQPQHF
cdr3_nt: TGTGCCAGCAGTTTGCACCGGGGATTAGGTGGAAGCAATCAGCCCCAGCATTTT

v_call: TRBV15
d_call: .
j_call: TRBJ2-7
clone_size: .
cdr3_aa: CATSRDPPLAAHYEQYF
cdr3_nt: TGTGCCACCAGCAGAGATCCCCCCCTGGCGGCTCACTACGAGCAGTACTTC

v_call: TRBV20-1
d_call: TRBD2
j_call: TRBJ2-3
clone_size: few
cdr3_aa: CSALSTSGSFADTQYF
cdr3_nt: TGCAGTGCTCTCTCAACTAGCGGGAGTTTCGCAGATACGCAGTATTTT

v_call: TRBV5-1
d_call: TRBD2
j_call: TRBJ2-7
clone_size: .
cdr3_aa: CASSLFSGSYEQYF
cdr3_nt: TGCGCCAGCAGCCTATTTAGCGGGAGTTACGAGCAGTACTTC

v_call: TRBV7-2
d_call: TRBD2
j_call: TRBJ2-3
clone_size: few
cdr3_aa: CASSSTRAGGGTDTQYF
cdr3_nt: TGTGCCAGCAGCTCGACTAGAGCGGGAGGGGGCACAGATACGCAGTATTTT

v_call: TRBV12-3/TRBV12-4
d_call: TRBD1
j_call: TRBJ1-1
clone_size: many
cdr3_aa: CASSLSGQGATEAFF
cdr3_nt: TGTGCCAGCAGTTTATCGGGACAGGGGGCGACTGAAGCTTTCTTT

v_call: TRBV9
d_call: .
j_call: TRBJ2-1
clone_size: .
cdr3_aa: CASSVEFLGEQFF
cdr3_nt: TGTGCCAGCAGCGTAGAATTTTTGGGTGAGCAGTTCTTC